A single sample gave rise to the 29 T cell receptor beta chains below, sequenced in a study of CD8+CD57+ T cells in acquired aplastic anemia. Genomic DNA acted as the template from which TCR beta VDJ combination and CDR3 sequence profiling were carried out. TCRdb reprocessed the reads via MiXCR and lists one record per CDR3 protein. The profile shows around 180,000 distinct CDR3 sequences, 55% to 70% of them singletons. The sample taken for sequencing was sorted CD4+, CD8+, or CD8+CD57+ T cells (not recorded which) from PBMCs. Receptors were obtained from a human donor in good health.

This clonotype appeared a single time. The V gene is TRBV20-1, the J gene TRBJ2-7, with 8 bases lining up with TRBD1. Germline values: CDR1 DFQATT, CDR2 SNEGSKA (reference sequence). This CDR3 region has 15 residues. V gave up 3 bases and J gave up 7 bases; unmatched junction bases: 14. The CDR3 protein is CSAREQGVGVAEQYF. In DNA form, the CDR3 reads TGCAGTGCTAGGGAACAGGGGGTTGGAGTAGCGGAGCAGTACTTC.

J is TRBJ2-5 and V is TRBV10-1; 10 bases fit TRBD2. The CDR3 is made up of 15 amino acids. Germline V gene data show CDR1 as WNHNN and CDR2 as SYGVQD (reference sequence). The V and J ends lost 7 bases and 2 bases, in that order; junction bases with no gene match: 7. In nucleotides, the CDR3 is TGCGCCAGCACCCCCTCGACTAGCGGGCAAGAGACCCAGTACTTC. Amino acid sequence: CASTPSTSGQETQYF.

This chain joins TRBV5-5 and TRBJ2-7; no clear D gene. CDR1 and CDR2 from the germline V gene are SGHKS and YYEKEE (reference sequence). CDR3 size: 13 residues. V was trimmed by 4 bases and J by 2 bases, leaving 10 bases between them. The DNA for the CDR3 is TGTGCCAGCAGCCCCTGGACCCCCTACGAGCAGTACTTC. This sequence encodes CASSPWTPYEQYF. The variable domain in full, with the rest retrieved from reference TRBV5-5 and TRBJ2-7, is DAGVTQSPTHLIKTRGQQVTLRCSPISGHKSVSWYQQVLGQGPQFIFQYYEKEERGRGNFPDRFSARQFPNYSSELNVNALLLGDSALYLCASSPWTPYEQYFGPGTRLTVT.

This clonotype was detected ten times or more. This chain uses TRBV19 with TRBJ1-5; D unclear. V lost 2 bases and J 6 bases, leaving 14 bases between the germline ends. Germline V gene data show CDR1 as LNHDA and CDR2 as SQIVND (reference sequence). This CDR3 has 15 amino acids. The CDR3 bases are TGTGCCAGTAGTATAAGGTCCCCGGCTCGTCAGCCCCAGCATTTT. It codes for CASSIRSPARQPQHF.

V gene TRBV7-9 combines with J gene TRBJ2-5, with D tentatively TRBD1 (6 bases). Trimming removed 3 bases from V and 1 base from J, with 12 bases in between. The germline CDR1 and CDR2 sequences are SEHNR and FQNEAQ (reference sequence). The CDR3 contains 15 residues. CDR3 sequence (DNA): TGTGCCAGCAGCTTGCGGCAGGGGATCCAAGAGACCCAGTACTTC. Protein: CASSLRQGIQETQYF.

This chain joins TRBV10-3 and TRBJ2-7, with D possibly TRBD1 on 5 matching bases. The V end lost 10 bases, the J end lost 5 bases, and 12 bases lay between the germline ends. The CDR3 consists of 11 residues. Germline V gene data show CDR1 as ENHRY and CDR2 as SYGVKD. The CDR3: CASSPGNEQYF. For the CDR3, the DNA is TGTGCCAGCAGCCCAGGGAACGAGCAGTACTTC.

The chain has TRBV11-3 and TRBJ2-7; 9 bases match TRBD2. The germline V gene has CDR1 SGHNT and CDR2 YENEEA. The V and J ends lost 4 bases and 4 bases, in that order; junction bases with no gene match: 5. The CDR3 has 14 amino acids. CDR3 loop: CASSYSGSGYEQYF. In nucleotides, the CDR3 is TGTGCCAGCAGCTATAGCGGGAGTGGGTACGAGCAGTACTTC.

This chain connects TRBV10-2 to TRBJ2-1; a weak D match, TRBD2 (6 bases). V dropped 6 bases and J dropped 0 bases, with 18 bases sitting between them. CDR3 length equals 17 residues. The germline gives CDR1 WSHSY, CDR2 SAAADI. For the CDR3, the DNA is TGCGCCAGCAGAGACCCTTTCGGGGGAAGCTCCTACAATGAGCAGTTCTTC. Protein sequence: CASRDPFGGSSYNEQFF.

The chain is built from TRBV12-3 or TRBV12-4 and TRBJ2-2, with a weak D call TRBD1 (6 bases). This CDR3 is built from 15 residues. Between the trimmed V and J ends, which lost 6 bases and 1 base, there was a span of 12 bases. The CDR3 nucleotides are TGTGCCAGCAGAGGACAGCTACTGAACACCGGGGAGCTGTTTTTT. Translation: CASRGQLLNTGELFF.

This clonotype was seen only once. V usage is TRBV24-1 and J usage is TRBJ2-3; D unclear. CDR1 and CDR2 (germline): KGHDR, SFDVKD. V dropped 6 bases and J dropped 0 bases, with 6 bases sitting between them. CDR3 length: 13 amino acids. CDR3 DNA: TGTGCCACCAGTCAAGGGAGCACAGATACGCAGTATTTT. Translating gives CATSQGSTDTQYF.

A few counts support this clonotype. This sequence joins TRBV24-1 and TRBJ2-5, with TRBD2 matching 10 bases. The V segment lost 0 bases and the J segment 1 base; nucleotides outside the gene matches: 7. The germline gives CDR1 KGHDR, CDR2 SFDVKD. This CDR3 contains 18 residues. The CDR3 sequence is CATSDLVPEREGQETQYF. CDR3 nucleotide sequence: TGTGCCACCAGTGATTTGGTCCCGGAGCGGGAGGGCCAAGAGACCCAGTACTTC.

CDR3 region: CSARDLTGTSAFGQYF. For the CDR3, the DNA is TGCAGTGCTAGAGACTTAACCGGGACTAGCGCCTTTGGGCAGTACTTC. This chain connects TRBV20-1 to TRBJ2-7; 10 bases map to TRBD2. The CDR3 length is 16 residues. Germline assignment: CDR1 DFQATT and CDR2 SNEGSKA (reference sequence). J was trimmed by 9 bases and V by 0 bases; bases with no gene match: 14.

V usage is TRBV7-9 and J usage is TRBJ2-1, with D perhaps TRBD1 (6 bases). CDR1 and CDR2 (germline): SEHNR, FQNEAQ (reference sequence). V lost 2 bases and J 10 bases, leaving 9 bases between the germline ends. The CDR3 contains 12 residues. DNA of the CDR3: TGTGCCAGCAGCTTATTGACAGGAGAGCAGTTCTTC. It specifies CASSLLTGEQFF.

V gene TRBV20-1 combines with J gene TRBJ2-7; TRBD1 or TRBD2 may be the D gene (5 bases each). Per the germline V gene, CDR1 is DFQATT and CDR2 is SNEGSKA (reference sequence). The CDR3 has 15 amino acids. Trimming removed 5 bases from V and 7 bases from J, with 24 bases in between. This CDR3 reads CSAPNLRGPLGEQYF. As DNA, the CDR3 is TGCAGTGCTCCAAACCTACGGGGACCACTGGGGGAGCAGTACTTC.

This rearrangement joins TRBV28 to TRBJ2-1; D uncertain. Trimming pared 1 base from V and 0 bases from J, leaving 10 bases between. From germline, CDR1 is MDHEN and CDR2 SYDVKM. This CDR3 has 16 residues. In DNA, the CDR3 is TGTGCCAGCAGTTTATACAGCCGAAGCTCCTACAATGAGCAGTTCTTC. Protein: CASSLYSRSSYNEQFF.

This clonotype was picked up many times. The V gene is TRBV11-3, the J gene TRBJ2-1, with a weak D call TRBD2 (5 bases). In germline, CDR1 is SGHNT, CDR2 YENEEA. The length of the CDR3 is 11 residues. V was cut by 5 bases and J by 10 bases, with 9 bases left in between. CDR3 in DNA: TGTGCCAGCAGCCAGGACTGGGAGCAGTTCTTC. Encoded protein: CASSQDWEQFF.

The genes are TRBV7-9 and TRBJ2-5, with 9 bases aligning to TRBD2. The J segment lost 5 bases and the V segment lost 2 bases, leaving 9 bases of the junction unmatched. CDR3 length equals 16 residues. Germline CDR1 is SEHNR and CDR2 is FQNEAQ (reference sequence). This CDR3 reads CASSLSGGGASETQYF. CDR3 DNA: TGTGCCAGCAGCTTATCTGGCGGGGGGGCATCGGAGACCCAGTACTTC.

This clonotype was observed at least ten times. V and J are TRBV11-2 and TRBJ2-1, with D perhaps TRBD2 (6 bases). V was shortened by 7 bases and J by 4 bases, with 17 bases between the two germline ends. CDR1 and CDR2 from the germline V gene are SGHAT and FQNNGV. This CDR3 is 15 amino acids long. Here the CDR3 DNA reads TGTGCCAGCAACCTAGACGGACGGGAGTACAATGAGCAGTTCTTC. Translated: CASNLDGREYNEQFF.

This clonotype was detected ten times or more. CDR3 DNA sequence: TGCAGTGCTAGTAACCCCCGGCCGCCGTACGAGACCCAGTACTTC. Translation: CSASNPRPPYETQYF. The chain recombines TRBV20-1 with TRBJ2-5; D not resolved. V was cut by 3 bases and J by 5 bases, with 19 bases left in between. Germline CDR1 and CDR2: DFQATT and SNEGSKA (reference sequence). The CDR3 loop spans 15 amino acids.

The chain recombines TRBV9 with TRBJ2-7; 10 nucleotides agree with TRBD2. Germline V gives CDR1 SGDLS, CDR2 YYNGEE. The V and J ends lost 4 bases and 3 bases, in that order; junction bases with no gene match: 10. CDR3 length: 16 amino acids. For the CDR3, the DNA is TGTGCCAGCAGCCCCCATTGGCTAGCGGGAGACTACGAGCAGTACTTC. Encoded protein: CASSPHWLAGDYEQYF.

The chain uses TRBV24-1 and TRBJ1-5; 9 nucleotides align to TRBD1. Trimming took 3 bases from V and 0 from J; bases not matched to a gene: 5. Germline CDR1 KGHDR, CDR2 SFDVKD. The CDR3 totals 17 residues. The CDR3 protein is CATSDPRTGDSNQPQHF. DNA for the CDR3: TGTGCCACCAGTGATCCAAGGACAGGGGATAGCAATCAGCCCCAGCATTTT.

In its sample, this clonotype was seen many times. The chain employs TRBV7-6 and TRBJ2-7, with TRBD2 matching 8 bases. The V gene's germline CDR1 is SGHVS and CDR2 FNYEAQ. The CDR3 runs to 15 residues. V was clipped by 1 base and J by 2 bases; unmatched bases: 4. For the CDR3, the DNA is TGTGCCAGCAGCTTAGGCGATAGCGGGGCCTACGAGCAGTACTTC. This sequence encodes CASSLGDSGAYEQYF.

This chain joins TRBV20-1 and TRBJ2-5; perhaps TRBD2 as D (6 bases). The CDR3 totals 11 residues. Germline V gives CDR1 DFQATT, CDR2 SNEGSKA (reference sequence). Trimming pared 0 bases from V and 9 bases from J, leaving 8 bases between. Written as DNA, the CDR3 is TGCAGTGCTAGAGATCCGGGGGCCCAGTACTTC. Its protein product is CSARDPGAQYF.

The chain joins TRBV19 to TRBJ1-1, with D maybe TRBD1 (6 bases). Per the germline V gene, CDR1 is LNHDA and CDR2 is SQIVND (reference sequence). V lost 3 bases and J 5 bases, leaving 10 bases between the germline ends. This CDR3 has 13 residues. DNA for the CDR3: TGTGCCAGTAGTATCTTAGGGGGGACTGAAGCTTTCTTT. Its protein is CASSILGGTEAFF.

V gene TRBV5-1 combines with J gene TRBJ2-2; D is undetermined. V dropped 0 bases and J dropped 1 base, with 7 bases sitting between them. Germline values: CDR1 SGHRS, CDR2 YFSETQ. This CDR3 region has 15 residues. In nucleotides, the CDR3 is TGCGCCAGCAGCTTGGACGCGGTGAACACCGGGGAGCTGTTTTTT. It translates to CASSLDAVNTGELFF.

This chain uses TRBV20-1 with TRBJ2-7; weak D call: TRBD2 (5 bases). CDR3 length: 12 amino acids. The ends were cut back, 6 bases at V and 2 bases at J, with 11 bases in the middle. The germline V gene has CDR1 DFQATT and CDR2 SNEGSKA (reference sequence). CDR3 in DNA: TGCAGTGCGACCCAACTAGCCTACGAGCAGTACTTC. It codes for CSATQLAYEQYF.

This clonotype was observed a single time. V usage is TRBV19 and J usage is TRBJ1-1; D is unresolved. Between the trimmed V and J ends, which lost 3 bases and 8 bases, there was a span of 16 bases. This CDR3 region has 14 residues. Germline lookup yields CDR1 LNHDA and CDR2 SQIVND (reference sequence). CDR3 nucleotides: TGTGCCAGTAGTATTCGGGCCCCTCCTAAAGAAGCTTTCTTT. Translation: CASSIRAPPKEAFF.

Turning to this clonotype: Germline is not matched at one junction end, which may reflect a read error. The chain couples TRBV20-1 to TRBJ2-7; the match to TRBD2 covers 16 bases. The V gene's germline CDR1 is DFQATT and CDR2 SNEGSKA (reference sequence). CDR3 length: 19 amino acids. CDR3 loop: CSASGNTRGTSGRVSEPYF. DNA for the CDR3: TGCAGTGCTAGTGGTAACACAAGGGGGACTAGCGGGAGGGTAAGCGAGCCGTACTTC.

The J gene is TRBJ2-1, the V gene TRBV20-1; 7 bases match TRBD1. The J segment lost 10 bases and the V segment lost 4 bases, leaving 13 bases of the junction unmatched. The CDR3 sequence is 14 residues long. Per the germline V gene, CDR1 is DFQATT and CDR2 is SNEGSKA (reference sequence). CDR3 region: CSAISRQGRDEQFF. Here the CDR3 DNA reads TGCAGTGCTATCTCGAGACAGGGAAGGGACGAGCAGTTCTTC.